This record covers a single TCR beta chain. Antigen unknown. About 10^5 TCR templates were assayed per sample. The method was immunoSEQ multiplex PCR; TCRdb's version includes in-frame clones alone and lacks a portion of them. The data hold 100,000 or so clones, with roughly 94% observed a single time. The entry originates in a study of siplizumab effects on memory and regulatory T cells. General study results and limits: Only a minority of proliferating CD4+ or CD8+ clones had an assignable naive or memory phenotype, with roughly 75-97% lacking one. Siplizumab significantly reduced alloreactive sequences traceable to unstimulated CD4+ memory cells. Naive T cells apparently outstripped memory cells in diversity and seemed major alloresponse contributors.

Germline V CDR1 and CDR2: GTSNPN, SVGIG (reference sequence). This CDR3 spans 12 amino acids. V shed 6 bases and J 3 bases; nucleotides not matched to a gene: 4. V is TRBV30 and J is TRBJ2-5; 7 nucleotides agree with TRBD2. The sample taken for sequencing was non-Treg CD4+ T cells sorted from blood. This TCR was recovered from a human donor in good health. The CDR3 loop is CACSGGKETQYF. The DNA for the CDR3 is TGTGCCTGCTCCGGGGGGAAAGAGACCCAGTACTTC.